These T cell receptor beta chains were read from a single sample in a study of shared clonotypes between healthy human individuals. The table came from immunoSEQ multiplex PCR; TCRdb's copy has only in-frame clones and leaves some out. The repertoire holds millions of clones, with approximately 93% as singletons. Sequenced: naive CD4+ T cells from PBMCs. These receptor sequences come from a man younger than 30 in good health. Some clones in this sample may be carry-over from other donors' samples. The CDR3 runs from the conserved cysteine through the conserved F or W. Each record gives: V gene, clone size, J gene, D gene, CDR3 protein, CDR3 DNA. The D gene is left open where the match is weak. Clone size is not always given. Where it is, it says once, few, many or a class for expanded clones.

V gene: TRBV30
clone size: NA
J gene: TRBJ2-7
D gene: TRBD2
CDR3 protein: CAWTRTSGPYEQYF
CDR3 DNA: TGTGCCTGGACTAGGACTAGCGGCCCCTACGAGCAGTACTTC

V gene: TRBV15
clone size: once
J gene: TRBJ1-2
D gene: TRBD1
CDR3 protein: CATSRDFGTDYGYTF
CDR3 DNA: TGTGCCACCAGCAGAGATTTTGGGACAGACTATGGCTACACCTTC

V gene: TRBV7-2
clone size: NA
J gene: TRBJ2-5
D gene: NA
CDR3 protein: CASSWDNQETQYF
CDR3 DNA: TGTGCCAGCAGCTGGGACAACCAAGAGACCCAGTACTTC

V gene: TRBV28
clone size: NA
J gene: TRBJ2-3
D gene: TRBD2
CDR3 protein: CASMGGRVSTDTQYF
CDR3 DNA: TGTGCCAGCATGGGCGGGAGGGTCTCCACAGATACGCAGTATTTT

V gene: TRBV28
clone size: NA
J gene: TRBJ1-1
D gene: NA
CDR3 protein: CASSPRHVLAFF
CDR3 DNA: TGTGCCAGCAGTCCGAGACATGTTCTGGCTTTCTTT

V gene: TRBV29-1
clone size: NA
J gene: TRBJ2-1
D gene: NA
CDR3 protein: CSVDRNEQFF
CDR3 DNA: TGCAGCGTTGACCGGAATGAGCAGTTCTTC

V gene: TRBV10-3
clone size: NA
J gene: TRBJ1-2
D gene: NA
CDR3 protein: CAIRPGTPNYGYTF
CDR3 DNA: TGTGCCATCAGGCCAGGGACACCTAACTATGGCTACACCTTC

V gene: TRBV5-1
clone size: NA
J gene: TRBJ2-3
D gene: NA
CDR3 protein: CASSPRPTDTQYF
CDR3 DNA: TGCGCCAGCAGTCCCCGACCCACAGATACGCAGTATTTT

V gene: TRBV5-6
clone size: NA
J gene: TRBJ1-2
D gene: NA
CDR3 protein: CASSLRGNLGYGYTF
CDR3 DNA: TGTGCCAGCAGCTTGCGGGGGAATTTAGGGTATGGCTACACCTTC

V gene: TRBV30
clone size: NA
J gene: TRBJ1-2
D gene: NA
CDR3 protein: CAWGGGGTSKSTF
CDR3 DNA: TGTGCCTGGGGGGGAGGTGGGACCTCCAAGTCCACCTTC

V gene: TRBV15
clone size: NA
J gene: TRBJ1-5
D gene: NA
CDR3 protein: CATSTGGNQPQHF
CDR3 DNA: TGTGCCACCAGCACAGGGGGCAATCAGCCCCAGCATTTT

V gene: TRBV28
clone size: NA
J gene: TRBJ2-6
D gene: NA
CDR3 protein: CASSSTGTGANVLTF
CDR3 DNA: TGTGCCAGCAGTTCCACAGGGACCGGGGCCAACGTCCTGACTTTC

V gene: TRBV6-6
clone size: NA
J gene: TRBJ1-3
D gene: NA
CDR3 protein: CAISTGGNTIYF
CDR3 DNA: TGTGCCATCAGCACAGGTGGAAACACCATATATTTT

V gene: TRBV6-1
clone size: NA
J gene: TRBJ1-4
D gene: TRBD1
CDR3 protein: CASSELWTGVGEKLFF
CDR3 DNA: TGTGCCAGCAGTGAACTTTGGACAGGGGTCGGTGAAAAACTGTTTTTT

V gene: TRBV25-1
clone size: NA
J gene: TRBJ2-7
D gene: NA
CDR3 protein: CARDTPTYEQYF
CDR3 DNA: TGTGCCAGAGACACGCCGACCTACGAGCAGTACTTC

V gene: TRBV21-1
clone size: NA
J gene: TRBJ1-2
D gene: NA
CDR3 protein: CASNAGSPNYGYTF
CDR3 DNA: TGTGCCAGCAACGCCGGATCCCCTAACTATGGCTACACCTTC

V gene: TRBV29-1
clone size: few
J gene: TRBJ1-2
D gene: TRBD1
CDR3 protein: CSVNPGTALNPIPNYGYTF
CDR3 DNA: TGCAGCGTCAACCCAGGGACAGCCCTAAACCCCATACCTAACTATGGCTACACCTTC

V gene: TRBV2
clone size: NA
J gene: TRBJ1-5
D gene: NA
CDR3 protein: CASSGPGQDQPQHF
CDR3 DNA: TGTGCCAGCAGTGGCCCGGGGCAGGATCAGCCCCAGCATTTT

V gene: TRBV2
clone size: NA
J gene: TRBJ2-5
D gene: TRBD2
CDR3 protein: CASQWGGSGETQYF
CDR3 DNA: TGTGCCAGCCAGTGGGGCGGGAGCGGGGAGACCCAGTACTTC

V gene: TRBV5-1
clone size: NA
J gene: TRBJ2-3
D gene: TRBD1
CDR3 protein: CASSPGQAGDTQYF
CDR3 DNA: TGCGCCAGCAGCCCAGGACAGGCGGGAGATACGCAGTATTTT

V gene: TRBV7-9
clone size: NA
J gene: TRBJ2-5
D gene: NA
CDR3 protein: CASSPPWGRVLLTQYF
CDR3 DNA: TGTGCCAGCAGCCCCCCGTGGGGCAGGGTGCTTTTGACCCAGTACTTC

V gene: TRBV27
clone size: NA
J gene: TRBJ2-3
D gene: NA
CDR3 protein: CASSPSTDTQYF
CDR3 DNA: TGTGCCAGCAGTCCCTCCACAGATACGCAGTATTTT

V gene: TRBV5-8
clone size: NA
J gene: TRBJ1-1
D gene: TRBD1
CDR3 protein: CASSSRQGTQAFF
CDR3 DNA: TGTGCCAGCAGCTCAAGACAGGGCACTCAAGCTTTCTTT

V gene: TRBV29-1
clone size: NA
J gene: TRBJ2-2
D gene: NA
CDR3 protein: CSVEDRGNTGELFF
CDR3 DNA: TGCAGCGTTGAAGATCGAGGAAACACCGGGGAGCTGTTTTTT

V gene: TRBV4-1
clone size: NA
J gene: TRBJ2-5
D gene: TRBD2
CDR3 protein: CASRPSSLAGEETQYF
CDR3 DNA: TGCGCCAGCAGACCCTCCTCACTAGCGGGAGAAGAGACCCAGTACTTC

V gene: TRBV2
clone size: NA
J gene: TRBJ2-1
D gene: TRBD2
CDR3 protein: CASTISGSSYNEQFF
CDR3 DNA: TGTGCCAGCACGATTAGCGGGAGCTCCTACAATGAGCAGTTCTTC

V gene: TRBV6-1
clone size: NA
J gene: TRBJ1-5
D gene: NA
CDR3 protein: CASSEGQISNQPQHF
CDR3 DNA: TGTGCCAGCAGTGAAGGGCAGATTAGCAATCAGCCCCAGCATTTT

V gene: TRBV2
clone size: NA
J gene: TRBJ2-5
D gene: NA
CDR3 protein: CASRTRSWETQYF
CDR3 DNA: TGTGCCAGCAGGACTAGAAGTTGGGAGACCCAGTACTTC

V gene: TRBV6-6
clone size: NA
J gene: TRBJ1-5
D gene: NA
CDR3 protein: CASTRDINQPQHF
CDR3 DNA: TGTGCCAGCACCCGGGACATCAATCAGCCCCAGCATTTT

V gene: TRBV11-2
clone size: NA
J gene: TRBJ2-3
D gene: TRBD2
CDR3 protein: CASSLDLTGGGTDTQYF
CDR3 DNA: TGTGCCAGCAGCTTAGACTTAACGGGAGGGGGCACAGATACGCAGTATTTT

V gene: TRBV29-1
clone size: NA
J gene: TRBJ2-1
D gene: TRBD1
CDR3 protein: CSVERPGTGTYNEQFF
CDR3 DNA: TGCAGCGTTGAGCGACCCGGGACAGGGACTTACAATGAGCAGTTCTTC

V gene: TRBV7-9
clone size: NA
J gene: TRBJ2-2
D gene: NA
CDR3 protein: CASSLTGFAGELFF
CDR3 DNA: TGTGCCAGCAGCTTAACGGGGTTTGCCGGGGAGCTGTTTTTT

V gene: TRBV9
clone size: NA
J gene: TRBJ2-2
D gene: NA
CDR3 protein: CASSARDDVPGELFF
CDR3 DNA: TGTGCCAGCAGCGCCCGGGACGATGTTCCCGGGGAGCTGTTTTTT

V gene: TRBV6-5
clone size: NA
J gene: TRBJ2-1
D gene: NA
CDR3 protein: CASSSNPTPRGEQFF
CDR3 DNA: TGTGCCAGCAGTTCCAACCCGACCCCTCGGGGCGAGCAGTTCTTC

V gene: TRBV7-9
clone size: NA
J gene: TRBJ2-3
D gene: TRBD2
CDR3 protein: CASSLRPSGGWDTQYF
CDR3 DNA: TGTGCCAGCAGCTTAAGGCCTAGCGGGGGCTGGGATACGCAGTATTTT

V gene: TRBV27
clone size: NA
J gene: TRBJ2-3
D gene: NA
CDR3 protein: CASRTSDGGGTDTQYF
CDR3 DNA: TGTGCCAGCAGGACTTCTGACGGAGGGGGCACAGATACGCAGTATTTT

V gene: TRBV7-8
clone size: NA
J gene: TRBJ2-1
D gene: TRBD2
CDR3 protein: CASSLSRSASGNHRQFF
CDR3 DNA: TGTGCCAGCAGCTTAAGTAGATCGGCTAGCGGGAATCACCGGCAGTTCTTC

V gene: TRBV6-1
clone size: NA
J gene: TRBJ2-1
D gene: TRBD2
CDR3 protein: CASTAGGSLNEQFF
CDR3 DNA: TGTGCCAGCACTGCGGGAGGATCTTTAAATGAGCAGTTCTTC

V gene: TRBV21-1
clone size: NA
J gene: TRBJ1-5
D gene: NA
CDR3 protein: CASRIGTEDSNQPQHF
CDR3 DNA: TGTGCCAGCAGGATCGGGACAGAAGATAGCAATCAGCCCCAGCATTTT

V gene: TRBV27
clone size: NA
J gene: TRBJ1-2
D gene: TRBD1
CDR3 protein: CASGYRDRYGYTF
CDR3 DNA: TGTGCCAGCGGTTACCGGGACAGGTATGGCTACACCTTC

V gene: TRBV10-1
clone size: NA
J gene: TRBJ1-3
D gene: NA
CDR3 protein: CASSDGSDSGNTIYF
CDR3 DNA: TGCGCCAGCAGTGATGGGTCCGACTCTGGAAACACCATATATTTT

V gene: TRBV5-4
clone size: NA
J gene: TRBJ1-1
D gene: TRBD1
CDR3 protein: CASSLQGADTEAFF
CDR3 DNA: TGTGCCAGCAGCTTACAGGGGGCTGACACTGAAGCTTTCTTT

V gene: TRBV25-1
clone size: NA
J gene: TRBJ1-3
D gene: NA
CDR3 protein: CASSTGNSGNTIYF
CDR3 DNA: TGTGCCAGCAGTACCGGCAACTCTGGAAACACCATATATTTT

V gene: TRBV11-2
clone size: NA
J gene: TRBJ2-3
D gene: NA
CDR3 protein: CASSLTGTSTDTQYF
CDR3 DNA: TGTGCCAGCAGCTTGACAGGCACTAGCACAGATACGCAGTATTTT

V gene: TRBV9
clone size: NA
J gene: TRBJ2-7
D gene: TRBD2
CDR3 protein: CASSRSGKQTYEQYF
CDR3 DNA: TGTGCCAGCAGCCGGAGCGGGAAGCAGACCTACGAGCAGTACTTC

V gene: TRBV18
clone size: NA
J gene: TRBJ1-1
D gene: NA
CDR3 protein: CASSNDRNTEAFF
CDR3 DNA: TGTGCCAGCTCTAACGACAGGAACACTGAAGCTTTCTTT